This T cell receptor beta chain stems from a study of OX40 agonist ivuxolimab in advanced cancers. Study-level background: Treatment of patients was with ivuxolimab, an agonistic anti-OX40 (CD134) antibody.

Samples were taken at baseline and on day 1 of cycles 4 and 7. Some clones are missing from TCRdb's copy, which holds only in-frame ones; the method was immunoSEQ multiplex PCR. The table includes approximately 92,000 clones, approximately 94% detected once. Germline loops: CDR1 SGHRS, CDR2 YFSETQ. The V and J ends lost 6 bases and 1 base, in that order; junction bases with no gene match: 5. This CDR3 spans 14 amino acids. Notes on the study in general: Some patients without response likewise showed low normalized clonal expansion.

Note on this clone: Its antigen remains unidentified.

The clonotype was recovered from an adult with an advanced solid tumor such as melanoma, head and neck, liver or kidney cancer. The V gene is TRBV5-1, the J gene TRBJ2-5, with 8 bases lining up with TRBD1. This specimen was CD4+ or CD8+ T cells sorted from blood, taken in a trial of the OX40 agonist ivuxolimab. CDR3 bases: TGCGCCAGCATGGCAGGGGGCAGCCAAGAGACCCAGTACTTC. This gives the protein CASMAGGSQETQYF.